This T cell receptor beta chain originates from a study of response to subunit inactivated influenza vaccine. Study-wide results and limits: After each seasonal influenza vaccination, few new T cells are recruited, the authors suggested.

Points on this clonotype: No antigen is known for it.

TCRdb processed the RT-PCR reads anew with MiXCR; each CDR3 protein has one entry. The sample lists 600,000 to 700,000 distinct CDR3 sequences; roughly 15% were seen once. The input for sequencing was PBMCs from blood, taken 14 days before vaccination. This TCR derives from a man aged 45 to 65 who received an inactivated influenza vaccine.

The CDR3 spells CASSVVYGPVYGYTF. DNA for the CDR3: TGTGCCAGCAGTGTCGTGTACGGCCCCGTCTATGGCTACACCTTC. This chain connects TRBV2 to TRBJ1-2; no definite D call. This CDR3 has 15 residues. Germline V gene lookup returns CDR1 SNHLY and CDR2 FYNNEI. The V and J ends lost 4 bases and 4 bases respectively, with 16 bases between them.